Each of the 23 T cell receptor beta chains below was sequenced from the same sample in a study of shared clonotypes between healthy human individuals (TCRdb year 2020). Library preparation was by the immunoSEQ multiplex PCR assay. Here the immuneACCESS table is served through TCRdb, limited to in-frame sequences with V and J called. Missing clones are a known gap in these copies; in checked studies unresolved V genes cover under half, and the rest lacks a known reason. The sample table records about 2.1 million clones; just over 90% of these occur just once. The ten largest clones capture about 1.6% of the sample. CD8 naive samples were CD45RO-negative cells positively selected for CCR7, giving a CD45RA+CCR7+ population that excluded TemRA cells. The sample taken for sequencing was naive CD8+ T cells from PBMCs. Read against the paper, the sample's cell subset or site label means: CD45RA+CCR7+. The receptors here all came from a man aged 18 to 30 in good health. Some clones in this sample may be carry-over from other donors' samples.

A remark on this clone: Other DNA sequences of this sample code for an identical CDR3. V usage is TRBV7-9 and J usage is TRBJ2-7; D gene uncertain. V was cut by 4 bases and J by 2 bases, with 6 bases left in between. The germline gives CDR1 SEHNR, CDR2 FQNEAQ (reference sequence). The CDR3 extends over 12 amino acids. CDR3 nucleotide sequence: TGTGCCAGCAGCTCCGGAGCCTACGAGCAGTACTTC. Protein product: CASSSGAYEQYF.

The rearrangement joins TRBV27 to TRBJ1-5; D is perhaps TRBD1 (6 bases). CDR1 is MNHEY, CDR2 SMNVEV, per germline (reference sequence). CDR3 length: 17 amino acids. Trimming took off 0 bases at V and 0 bases at J, with 12 bases between the two ends. CDR3 nucleotide sequence: TGTGCCAGCAGTTTATCGGGGGGCTCCTATAGCAATCAGCCCCAGCATTTT. Amino acids: CASSLSGGSYSNQPQHF.

The chain couples TRBV7-6 to TRBJ2-2; either TRBD1 or TRBD2 may supply D (5 bases each). Germline CDR1 and CDR2: SGHVS and FNYEAQ. The CDR3 contains 17 residues. The germline V and J ends were trimmed by 5 bases and 8 bases, with 24 bases remaining between them. The CDR3 nucleotides read TGTGCCAGCAGCCCCGTACCCGGGACCCCAGTTGGGGGGGAGCTGTTTTTT. Translation gives CASSPVPGTPVGGELFF.

In the case of this clone: This sample includes further DNA sequences coding for the same CDR3. V gene TRBV4-3 combines with J gene TRBJ2-1, with D maybe TRBD2 (6 bases). Per germline, CDR1 LGHNA and CDR2 YSLEER. The CDR3 totals 15 residues. V lost 1 base, J lost 1 base, and 8 bases lay in between. The CDR3 loop is CASSQGGASYNEQFF. CDR3 in DNA: TGCGCCAGCAGCCAAGGCGGGGCTTCCTACAATGAGCAGTTCTTC.

This chain uses TRBV5-1 with TRBJ2-1, with D perhaps matching TRBD1 (6 bases). Germline-derived CDR1 and CDR2 are SGHRS and YFSETQ. The CDR3 runs to 14 residues. The V end was cut by 0 bases, the J end by 6 bases, with 10 bases between. CDR3 in amino acids: CASSLVQGSNEQFF. The CDR3, as DNA: TGCGCCAGCAGCTTGGTACAGGGAAGCAATGAGCAGTTCTTC.

This sequence joins TRBV19 and TRBJ2-7; TRBD2 is a possible D gene (6 bases). Per germline, CDR1 LNHDA and CDR2 SQIVND (reference sequence). The V gene lost 7 bases and the J gene lost 5 bases, with 18 bases spanning the gap. The CDR3 runs 14 residues. The CDR3 DNA sequence: TGTGCCAGTATGCCCAGCTGGGGGGAGGACGAGCAGTACTTC. It encodes CASMPSWGEDEQYF.

This clone came up a few times. Other DNA sequences in this specimen translate into the identical CDR3. The chain links TRBV5-6 to TRBJ2-1; 7 positions match TRBD1. The J segment lost 2 bases and the V segment lost 2 bases, leaving 1 base of the junction unmatched. CDR3 length: 14 amino acids. Germline values: CDR1 SGHDT, CDR2 YYEEEE. The CDR3 DNA is TGTGCCAGCAGCTTCGGGACAGCCTACAATGAGCAGTTCTTC. Its translation: CASSFGTAYNEQFF.

The J gene is TRBJ2-7, the V gene TRBV28; TRBD2 agrees at 8 bases. The junction had 8 bases not matched to a gene; V was cut back by 10 bases and J by 0 bases. Germline CDR1 reads MDHEN; CDR2 reads SYDVKM. This CDR3 contains 14 residues. The CDR3 here is CATQSRGGSYEQYF. The CDR3 nucleotides read TGTGCCACCCAAAGCCGGGGGGGCTCCTACGAGCAGTACTTC.

The V gene is TRBV7-9, the J gene TRBJ2-3, with TRBD2 as a possible D gene (5 bases). With 6 bases removed from V and 2 bases from J, the gap between germline ends came to 18 bases. The germline V gene encodes CDR1 SEHNR and CDR2 FQNEAQ (reference sequence). The CDR3 is 16 amino acids. The CDR3 is CASRGSVYNLTDTQYF. CDR3 coding DNA: TGTGCCAGCAGAGGGAGCGTCTACAACCTCACAGATACGCAGTATTTT.

The rearrangement links TRBV11-2 to TRBJ2-1; 10 nucleotides agree with TRBD2. Germline CDR1 reads SGHAT; CDR2 reads FQNNGV. This CDR3 spans 17 amino acids. V shed 6 bases, J shed 2 bases, and the junction held 10 bases outside the gene matches. The CDR3 region has the DNA TGTGCCAGCAGACCCCCGGAAGCGGGAGGGGCCTACAATGAGCAGTTCTTC. Protein sequence: CASRPPEAGGAYNEQFF.

This chain joins TRBV27 and TRBJ2-7; D is undetermined. CDR3 length: 15 amino acids. CDR1 is MNHEY, CDR2 SMNVEV, per germline (reference sequence). V was cut by 0 bases and J by 2 bases, with 11 bases left in between. DNA for the CDR3: TGTGCCAGCAGTTTATCCTCGGAAGGAGCCTACGAGCAGTACTTC. It encodes CASSLSSEGAYEQYF.

The gene calls are TRBV11-2 and TRBJ2-4; 8 bases fit TRBD2. Germline V CDR1 and CDR2: SGHAT, FQNNGV. The V and J ends lost 5 bases and 0 bases, in that order; junction bases with no gene match: 6. The CDR3 length is 16 residues. As DNA, the CDR3 is TGTGCCAGCAGCACGGGAGGGGGACTAGCCAAAAACATTCAGTACTTC. This codes for CASSTGGGLAKNIQYF. The whole variable domain, filled in from reference TRBV11-2 and TRBJ2-4, reads EAGVAQSPRYKIIEKRQSVAFWCNPISGHATLYWYQQILGQGPKLLIQFQNNGVVDDSQLPKDRFSAERLKGVDSTLKIQPAKLEDSAVYLCASSTGGGLAKNIQYFGAGTRLSVL.

This chain joins TRBV10-3 and TRBJ1-2; 7 positions match TRBD1. The CDR3 has 15 residues. Germline CDR1 reads ENHRY; CDR2 reads SYGVKD. Losses at the gene ends were 0 bases for V and 2 bases for J; bases not matched to a gene: 3. The CDR3 DNA follows: TGTGCCATCAGTGAGTCGACAGGGAAGAACTATGGCTACACCTTC. Amino acid sequence: CAISESTGKNYGYTF.

V and J are TRBV27 and TRBJ2-7; 13 positions agree with TRBD2. Germline V gene data show CDR1 as MNHEY and CDR2 as SMNVEV (reference sequence). The CDR3 loop spans 15 amino acids. The ends lost 5 bases at V and 1 base at J; junction bases unmatched: 2. For the CDR3, the DNA is TGTGCCAGCAGTCAACTAGCGGGAGGGTCCTACGAGCAGTACTTC. Protein product: CASSQLAGGSYEQYF.

The J gene is TRBJ1-3, the V gene TRBV28; D unclear. V gave up 4 bases and J gave up 2 bases, with 15 bases separating them. Germline V gene sequence: CDR1 MDHEN, CDR2 SYDVKM. This CDR3 has 16 amino acids. The CDR3 DNA sequence: TGTGCCAGCAGTTCCTTCGGTGGGAACACTGGAAACACCATATATTTT. It yields the protein CASSSFGGNTGNTIYF.

This chain uses TRBV25-1 with TRBJ2-1; D may correspond to TRBD1 or TRBD2 (5 bases each). Germline V lookup: CDR1 MGHDK, CDR2 SYGVNS. V lost 2 bases, J lost 0 bases, and 17 bases lay in between. The CDR3 consists of 18 residues. The CDR3 reads CASSEIGTVSSSYNEQFF. For the CDR3, the DNA is TGTGCCAGCAGTGAAATTGGGACGGTTTCGAGCTCCTACAATGAGCAGTTCTTC.

The V call is TRBV5-1, the J call TRBJ2-1; 9 bases map to TRBD2. The CDR3 extends over 16 amino acids. V was clipped by 2 bases and J by 8 bases; unmatched bases: 11. The germline V gene encodes CDR1 SGHRS and CDR2 YFSETQ. CDR3 protein: CASSFELAGSFDEQFF. The CDR3 DNA sequence: TGCGCCAGCAGCTTTGAACTAGCGGGCAGTTTCGATGAGCAGTTCTTC.

In DNA form, the CDR3 reads TGTGCCAGCAGCTTACCAATAGATGGGTCTACCTACAATGAGCAGTTCTTC. Encoded protein: CASSLPIDGSTYNEQFF. This chain connects TRBV7-2 to TRBJ2-1; D unresolved. Per the germline V gene, CDR1 is SGHTA and CDR2 is FQGNSA. The length of the CDR3 is 17 residues. V was shortened by 2 bases and J by 2 bases, with 16 bases between the two germline ends.

The table lists this clone with a few counts. The gene calls are TRBV30 and TRBJ1-1, with D possibly being TRBD1 (5 bases). With 0 bases removed from V and 4 bases from J, the gap between germline ends came to 9 bases. Germline CDR1 and CDR2: GTSNPN and SVGIG (reference sequence). CDR3 size: 13 residues. The DNA for the CDR3 is TGTGCCTGGAGTGTATGGGACCTCACTGAAGCTTTCTTT. Translated, it gives CAWSVWDLTEAFF.

The chain combines TRBV9 with TRBJ1-3; tentatively, D is TRBD1 (6 bases). CDR3 length: 15 residues. Per the germline V gene, CDR1 is SGDLS and CDR2 is YYNGEE. V shed 4 bases and J shed 0 bases, with 11 bases lying between them. The CDR3 nucleotides are TGTGCCAGCAGCCCGCGACAGGTCTCTGGAAACACCATATATTTT. This encodes CASSPRQVSGNTIYF.

Only one count was recorded for this clone. The rearrangement uses TRBV6-1 and TRBJ1-5; tentatively, D is TRBD1 (6 bases). The CDR3 is 16 residues long. CDR1 and CDR2 (germline): MNHNS, SASEGT. Between the trimmed V and J ends, which lost 1 base and 3 bases, there was a span of 13 bases. The CDR3 DNA follows: TGTGCCAGCAGTGAAGTGGCCAGGGGATACAATCAGCCCCAGCATTTT. Translation gives CASSEVARGYNQPQHF.

The chain uses TRBV5-6 and TRBJ2-7; D is unclear. V was clipped by 4 bases and J by 5 bases, with 16 bases between them. Germline CDR1 and CDR2: SGHDT and YYEEEE. The CDR3 length is 14 residues. The CDR3 region has the DNA TGTGCCAGCAGCCTAGGCCCGCCGGCCGACGAGCAGTACTTC. Protein product: CASSLGPPADEQYF.

The chain carries TRBV29-1 and TRBJ1-2; D remains unclear. This CDR3 spans 14 amino acids. V shed 5 bases and J shed 3 bases, with 16 bases lying between them. CDR1 and CDR2 from the germline V gene are SQVTM and ANQGSEA. The CDR3: CSVSPPTSDYGYTF. DNA for the CDR3: TGCAGCGTTTCCCCCCCCACGTCCGACTATGGCTACACCTTC. Complete variable domain (other parts from reference TRBV29-1 and TRBJ1-2): SAVISQKPSRDICQRGTSLTIQCQVDSQVTMMFWYRQQPGQSLTLIATANQGSEATYESGFVIDKFPISRPNLTFSTLTVSNMSPEDSSIYLCSVSPPTSDYGYTFGSGTRLTVV.